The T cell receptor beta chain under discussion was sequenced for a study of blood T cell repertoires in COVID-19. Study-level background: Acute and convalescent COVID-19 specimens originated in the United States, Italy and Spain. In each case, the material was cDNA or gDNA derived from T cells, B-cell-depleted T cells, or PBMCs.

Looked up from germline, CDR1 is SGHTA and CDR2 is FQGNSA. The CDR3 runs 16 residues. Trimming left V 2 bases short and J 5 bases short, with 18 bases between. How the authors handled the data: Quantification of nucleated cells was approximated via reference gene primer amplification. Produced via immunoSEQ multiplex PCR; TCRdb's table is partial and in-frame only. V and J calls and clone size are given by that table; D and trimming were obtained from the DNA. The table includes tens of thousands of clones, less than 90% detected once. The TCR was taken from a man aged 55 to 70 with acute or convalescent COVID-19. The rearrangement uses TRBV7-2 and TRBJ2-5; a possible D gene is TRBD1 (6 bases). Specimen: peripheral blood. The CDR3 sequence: CASSLLVGGTWETQYF. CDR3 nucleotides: TGTGCCAGCAGCTTATTAGTTGGGGGCACATGGGAGACCCAGTACTTC.